Listed here are 2 T cell receptor beta chains from one sample, sequenced in a study of T-cell memory formation after mild COVID-19. TCRdb re-derived calls from the 5' RACE reads in MiXCR, one entry per CDR3 protein. The sample lists approximately 560,000 distinct CDR3 sequences, around 16% occurring once. Material: PBMCs or a T cell subset sorted from them (not recorded which). The receptors were gathered from an adult woman who had mild COVID-19 (a few samples of this study predate the infection). Cell type and time point are not known.

The J gene is TRBJ2-3, the V gene TRBV7-9, with 7 bases lining up with TRBD1. V was clipped by 9 bases and J by 0 bases; unmatched bases: 3. CDR3 length: 13 amino acids. Germline lookup yields CDR1 SEHNR and CDR2 FQNEAQ (reference sequence). Here the CDR3 reads CASIRGSTDTQYF. Written as DNA, the CDR3 is TGTGCCAGTATCAGGGGGAGCACAGATACGCAGTATTTT.

The chain recombines TRBV20-1 with TRBJ2-7, with a possible D match to TRBD1 (6 bases). The CDR3 length is 17 residues. CDR1 is DFQATT, CDR2 SNEGSKA, per germline (reference sequence). Trimming cost V 0 bases and J 4 bases, with 22 bases left between them. This chain's CDR3 is CSARDWGPGTKGYEQYF. Here the CDR3 DNA reads TGCAGTGCTAGAGATTGGGGCCCCGGGACAAAAGGATACGAGCAGTACTTC.